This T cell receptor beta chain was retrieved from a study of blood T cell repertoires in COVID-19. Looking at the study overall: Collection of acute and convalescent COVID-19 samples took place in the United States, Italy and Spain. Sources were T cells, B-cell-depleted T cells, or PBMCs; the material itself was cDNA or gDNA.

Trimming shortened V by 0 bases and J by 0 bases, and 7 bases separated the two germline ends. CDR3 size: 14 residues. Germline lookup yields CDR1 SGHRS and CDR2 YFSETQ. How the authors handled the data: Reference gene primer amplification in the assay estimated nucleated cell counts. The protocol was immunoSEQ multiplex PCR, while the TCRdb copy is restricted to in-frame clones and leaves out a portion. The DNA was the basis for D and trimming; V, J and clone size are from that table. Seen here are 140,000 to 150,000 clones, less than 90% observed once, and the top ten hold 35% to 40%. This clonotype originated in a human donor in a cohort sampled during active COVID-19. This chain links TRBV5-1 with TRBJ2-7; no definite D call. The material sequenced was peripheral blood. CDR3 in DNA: TGCGCCAGCAGCTTGGTTGTCTACTCCTACGAGCAGTACTTC. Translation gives CASSLVVYSYEQYF. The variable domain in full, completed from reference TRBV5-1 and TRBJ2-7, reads KAGVTQTPRYLIKTRGQQVTLSCSPISGHRSVSWYQQTPGQGLQFLFEYFSETQRNKGNFPGRFSGRQFSNSRSEMNVSTLELGDSALYLCASSLVVYSYEQYFGPGTRLTVT.